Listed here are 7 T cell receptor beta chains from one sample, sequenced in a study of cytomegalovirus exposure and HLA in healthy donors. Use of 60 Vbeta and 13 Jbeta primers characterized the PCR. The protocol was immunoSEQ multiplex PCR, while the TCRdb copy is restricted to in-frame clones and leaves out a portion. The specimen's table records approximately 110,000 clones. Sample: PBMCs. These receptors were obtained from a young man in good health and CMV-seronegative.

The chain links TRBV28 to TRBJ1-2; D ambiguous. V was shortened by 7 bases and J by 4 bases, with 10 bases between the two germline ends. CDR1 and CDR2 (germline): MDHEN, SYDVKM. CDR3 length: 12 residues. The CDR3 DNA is TGTGCCAGCAATCGGGGTTCCTATGGCTACACCTTC. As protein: CASNRGSYGYTF.

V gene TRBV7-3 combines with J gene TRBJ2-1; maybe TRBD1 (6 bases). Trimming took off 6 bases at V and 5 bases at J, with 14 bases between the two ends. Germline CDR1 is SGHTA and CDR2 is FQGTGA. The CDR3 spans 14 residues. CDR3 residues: CASRDRDTDNEQFF. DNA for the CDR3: TGTGCCAGCAGGGACCGGGACACCGACAATGAGCAGTTCTTC.

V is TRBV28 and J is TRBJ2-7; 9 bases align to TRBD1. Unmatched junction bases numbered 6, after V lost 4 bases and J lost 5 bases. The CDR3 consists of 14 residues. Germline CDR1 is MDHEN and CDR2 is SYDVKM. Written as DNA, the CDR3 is TGTGCCAGCAGTTCGGACAGGGGTGGCCACGAGCAGTACTTC. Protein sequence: CASSSDRGGHEQYF.

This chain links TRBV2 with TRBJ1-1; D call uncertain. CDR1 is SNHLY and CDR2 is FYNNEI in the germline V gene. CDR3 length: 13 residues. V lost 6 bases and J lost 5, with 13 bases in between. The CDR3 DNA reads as TGTGCCAGCAGAGATAGATACTCGACTGAAGCTTTCTTT. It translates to CASRDRYSTEAFF. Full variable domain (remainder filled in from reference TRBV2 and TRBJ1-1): EPEVTQTPSHQVTQMGQEVILRCVPISNHLYFYWYRQILGQKVEFLVSFYNNEISEKSEIFDDQFSVERPDGSNFTLKIRSTKLEDSAMYFCASRDRYSTEAFFGQGTRLTVV.

This chain's CDR3 is CASSPNTLEQPLGANVLTF. The CDR3 nucleotides are TGTGCCAGCAGCCCCAACACCCTCGAACAGCCTCTCGGGGCCAACGTCCTGACTTTC. The chain links TRBV4-2 to TRBJ2-6, with D hard to call. Germline CDR1 LGHNA, CDR2 YNFKEQ. The V and J ends lost 4 bases and 4 bases respectively, with 23 bases between them. CDR3 length: 19 residues.

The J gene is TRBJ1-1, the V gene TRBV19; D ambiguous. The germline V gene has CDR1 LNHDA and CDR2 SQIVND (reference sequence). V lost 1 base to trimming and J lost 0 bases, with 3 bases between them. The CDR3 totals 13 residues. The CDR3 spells CASSIALNTEAFF. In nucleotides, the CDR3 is TGTGCCAGTAGTATAGCTTTGAACACTGAAGCTTTCTTT.

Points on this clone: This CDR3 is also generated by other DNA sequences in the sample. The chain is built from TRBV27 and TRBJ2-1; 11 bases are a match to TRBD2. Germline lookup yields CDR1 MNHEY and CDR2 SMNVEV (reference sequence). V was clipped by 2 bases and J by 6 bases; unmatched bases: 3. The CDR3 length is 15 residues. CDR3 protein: CASSLGLAGLNEQFF. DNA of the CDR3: TGTGCCAGCAGTTTAGGACTAGCGGGTCTCAATGAGCAGTTCTTC.